This TCR beta chain comes out of a study of breast tumors, draining lymph nodes, adjacent tissues. As regards this clonotype: Its antigen is not identified.

Each CDR3 protein gets one entry after TCRdb re-called the multiplex PCR reads with MiXCR. The table shows 20,000 to 25,000 distinct CDR3 sequences, with 55% to 80% occurring only once. With 4 bases clipped from V and 6 bases from J, the junction kept 11 bases outside the gene matches. This CDR3 region has 16 residues. Per germline, CDR1 SGDLS and CDR2 YYNGEE. General study results and limits: Tumor repertoires ranked between lymph nodes and nontumor tissue in diversity, with V and J gene preferences.

The sequenced sample was tumor-adjacent breast tissue. V gene TRBV9 combines with J gene TRBJ2-3, with TRBD2 matching over 10 bases. The TCR comes from a female donor with breast cancer. Some clones in this sample may be carry-over from other donors' samples. CDR3 DNA: TGTGCCAGCAGCACGAGATCCCTAGCGGGAGTGGATACGCAGTATTTT. This translates into CASSTRSLAGVDTQYF.